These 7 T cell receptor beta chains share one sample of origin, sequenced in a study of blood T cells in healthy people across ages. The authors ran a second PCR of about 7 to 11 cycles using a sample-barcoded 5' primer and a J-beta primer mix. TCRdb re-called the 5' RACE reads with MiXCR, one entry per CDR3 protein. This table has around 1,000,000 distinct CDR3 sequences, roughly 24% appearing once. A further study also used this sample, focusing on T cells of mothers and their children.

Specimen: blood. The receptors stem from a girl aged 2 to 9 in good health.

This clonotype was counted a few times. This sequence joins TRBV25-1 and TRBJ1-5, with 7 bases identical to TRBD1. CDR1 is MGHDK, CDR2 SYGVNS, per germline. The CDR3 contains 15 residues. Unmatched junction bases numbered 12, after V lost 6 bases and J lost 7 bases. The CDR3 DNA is TGTGCCAGCAGGTCCGGGACAGATAGTTTCCAGCCCCAGCATTTT. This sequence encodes CASRSGTDSFQPQHF.

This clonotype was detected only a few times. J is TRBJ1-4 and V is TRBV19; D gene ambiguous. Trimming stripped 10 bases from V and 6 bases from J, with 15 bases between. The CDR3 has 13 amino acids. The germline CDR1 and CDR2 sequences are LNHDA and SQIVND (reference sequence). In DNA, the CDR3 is TGTGCCACCCAGTCCCGGGCTGATGAAAAACTGTTTTTT. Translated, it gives CATQSRADEKLFF.

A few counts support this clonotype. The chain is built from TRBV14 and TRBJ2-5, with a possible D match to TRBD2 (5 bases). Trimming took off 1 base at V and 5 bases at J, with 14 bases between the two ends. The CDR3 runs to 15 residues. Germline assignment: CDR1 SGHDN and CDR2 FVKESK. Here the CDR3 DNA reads TGTGCCAGCAGCCAAGTAACTAGTGGTTGGGAGACCCAGTACTTC. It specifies CASSQVTSGWETQYF.

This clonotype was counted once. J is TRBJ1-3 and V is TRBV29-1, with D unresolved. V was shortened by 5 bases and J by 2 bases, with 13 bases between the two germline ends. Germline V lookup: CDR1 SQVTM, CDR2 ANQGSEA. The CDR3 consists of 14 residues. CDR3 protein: CSVFGALAGNTIYF. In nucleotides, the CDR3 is TGCAGCGTTTTTGGAGCTTTGGCTGGAAACACCATATATTTT.

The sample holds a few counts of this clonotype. The CDR3 region is CAISSPDTEAFF. CDR3 DNA: TGTGCCATCAGTAGCCCCGACACTGAAGCTTTCTTT. The chain uses TRBV10-3 and TRBJ1-1; D remains ambiguous. V was trimmed by 5 bases and J by 3 bases, leaving 7 bases between them. The CDR3 runs to 12 residues. CDR1 is ENHRY and CDR2 is SYGVKD in the germline V gene.

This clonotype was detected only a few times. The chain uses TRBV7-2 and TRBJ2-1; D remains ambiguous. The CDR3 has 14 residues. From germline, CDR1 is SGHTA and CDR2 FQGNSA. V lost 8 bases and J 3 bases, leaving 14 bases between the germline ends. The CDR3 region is CASGSGSFYNEQFF. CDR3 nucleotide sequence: TGTGCCAGCGGATCAGGATCATTCTACAATGAGCAGTTCTTC.

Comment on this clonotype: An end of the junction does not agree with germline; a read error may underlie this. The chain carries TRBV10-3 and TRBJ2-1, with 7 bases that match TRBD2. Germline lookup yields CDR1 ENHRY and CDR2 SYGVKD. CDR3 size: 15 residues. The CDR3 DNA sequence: TGTGCCATCAGTGTTGGGGGGGGAGACCACGATGAGCAGCTCTTC. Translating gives CAISVGGGDHDEQLF.